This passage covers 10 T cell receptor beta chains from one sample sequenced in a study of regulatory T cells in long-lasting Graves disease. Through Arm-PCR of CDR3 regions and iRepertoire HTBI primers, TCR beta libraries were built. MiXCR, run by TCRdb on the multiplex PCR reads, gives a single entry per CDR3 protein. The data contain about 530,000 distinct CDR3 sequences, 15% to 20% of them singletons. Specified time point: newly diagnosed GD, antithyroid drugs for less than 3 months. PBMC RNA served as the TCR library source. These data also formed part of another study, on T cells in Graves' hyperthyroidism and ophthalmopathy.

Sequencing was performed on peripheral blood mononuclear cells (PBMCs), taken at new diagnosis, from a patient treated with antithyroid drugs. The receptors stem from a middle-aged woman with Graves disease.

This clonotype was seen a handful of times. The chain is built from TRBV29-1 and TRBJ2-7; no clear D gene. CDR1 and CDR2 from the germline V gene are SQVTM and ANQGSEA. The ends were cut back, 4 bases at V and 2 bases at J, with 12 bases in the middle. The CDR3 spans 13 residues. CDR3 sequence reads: CSVGSRTTYEQYF. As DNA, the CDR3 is TGCAGCGTTGGAAGCAGGACCACCTACGAGCAGTACTTC.

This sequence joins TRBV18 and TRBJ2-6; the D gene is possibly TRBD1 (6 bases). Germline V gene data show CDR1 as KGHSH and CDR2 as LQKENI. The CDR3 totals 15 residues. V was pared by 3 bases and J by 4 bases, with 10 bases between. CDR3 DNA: TGTGCCAGCTCACCCCAGGGGTGGGGGGCCAACGTCCTGACTTTC. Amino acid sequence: CASSPQGWGANVLTF.

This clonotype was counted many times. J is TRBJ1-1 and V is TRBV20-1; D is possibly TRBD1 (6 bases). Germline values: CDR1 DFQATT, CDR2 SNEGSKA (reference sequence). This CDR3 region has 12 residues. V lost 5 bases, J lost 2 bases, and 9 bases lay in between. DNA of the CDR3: TGCAGTGCTGCGGACAGAAACACTGAAGCTTTCTTT. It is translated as CSAADRNTEAFF.

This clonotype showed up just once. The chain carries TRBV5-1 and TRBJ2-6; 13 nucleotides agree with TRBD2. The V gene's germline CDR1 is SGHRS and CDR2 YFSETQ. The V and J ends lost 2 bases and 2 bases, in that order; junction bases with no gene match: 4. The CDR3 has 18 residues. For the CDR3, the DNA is TGCGCCAGCAGCTTTACTAGCGGGGGGGCAACTGGGGCCAACGTCCTGACTTTC. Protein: CASSFTSGGATGANVLTF. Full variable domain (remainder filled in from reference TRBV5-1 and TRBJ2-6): KAGVTQTPRYLIKTRGQQVTLSCSPISGHRSVSWYQQTPGQGLQFLFEYFSETQRNKGNFPGRFSGRQFSNSRSEMNVSTLELGDSALYLCASSFTSGGATGANVLTFGAGSRLTVL.

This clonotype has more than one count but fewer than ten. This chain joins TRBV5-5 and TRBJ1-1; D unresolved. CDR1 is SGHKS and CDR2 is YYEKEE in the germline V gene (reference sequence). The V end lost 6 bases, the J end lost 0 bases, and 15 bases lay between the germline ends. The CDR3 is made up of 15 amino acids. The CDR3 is CASTPAGGLNTEAFF. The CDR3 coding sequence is TGTGCCAGCACCCCCGCCGGCGGGTTGAACACTGAAGCTTTCTTT.

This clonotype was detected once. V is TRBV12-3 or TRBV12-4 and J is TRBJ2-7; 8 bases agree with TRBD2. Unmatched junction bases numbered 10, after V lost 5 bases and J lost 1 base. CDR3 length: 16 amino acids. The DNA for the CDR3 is TGTGCCAGCAGTCTCGGGGCTAGCGGGTATTCCTACGAGCAGTACTTC. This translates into CASSLGASGYSYEQYF.

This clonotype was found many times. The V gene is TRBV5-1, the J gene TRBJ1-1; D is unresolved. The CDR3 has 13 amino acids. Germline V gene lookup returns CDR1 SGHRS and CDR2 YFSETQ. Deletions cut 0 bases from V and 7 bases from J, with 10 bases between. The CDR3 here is CASSLGVEFEAFF. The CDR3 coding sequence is TGCGCCAGCAGCTTGGGGGTCGAGTTTGAAGCTTTCTTT.

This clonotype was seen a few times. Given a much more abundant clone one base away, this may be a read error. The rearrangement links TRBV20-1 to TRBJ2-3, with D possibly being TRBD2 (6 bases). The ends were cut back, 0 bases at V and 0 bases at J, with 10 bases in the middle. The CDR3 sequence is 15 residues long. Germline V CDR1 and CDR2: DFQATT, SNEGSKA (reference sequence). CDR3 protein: CSAREVGGSTDTQYF. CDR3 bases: TGCAGTGCTAGAGAGGTGGGGGGAAGCACAGATACGCAGTATTTT.

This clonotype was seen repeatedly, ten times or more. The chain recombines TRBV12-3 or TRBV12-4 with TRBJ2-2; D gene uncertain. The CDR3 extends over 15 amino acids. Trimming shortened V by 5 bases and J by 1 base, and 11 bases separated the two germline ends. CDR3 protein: CASSPLPLNTGELFF. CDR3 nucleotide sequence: TGTGCCAGCAGTCCGCTCCCCTTGAACACCGGGGAGCTGTTTTTT.

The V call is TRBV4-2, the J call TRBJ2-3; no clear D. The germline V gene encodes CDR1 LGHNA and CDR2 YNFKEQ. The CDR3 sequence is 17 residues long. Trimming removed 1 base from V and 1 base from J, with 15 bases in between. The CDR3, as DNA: TGTGCCAGCAGCCAAGGAACCGCCTCGGTTGGCACAGATACGCAGTATTTT. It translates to CASSQGTASVGTDTQYF.